The source of this T cell receptor (beta chain) is a study of identical twins. TCRdb re-analysed the 5' RACE reads in MiXCR, keeping a single row per CDR3 protein. The sample holds some 730,000 distinct CDR3 sequences; approximately 18% are singletons and the top ten take less than 15%. V dropped 6 bases and J dropped 0 bases, with 12 bases sitting between them. CDR1 is SGHVS, CDR2 FQNEAQ, per germline. The CDR3 contains 16 residues. The same data also went into a second study, on T cells expressing NK-cell markers.

Sequencing was carried out using PBMCs. The sequence was collected from a woman between 18 and 30 years old in good health. This sequence joins TRBV7-8 and TRBJ1-6; a weak D match, TRBD1 (5 bases). The CDR3 DNA reads as TGTGCCAGCAGGGGGGACGGAAGCTCCTATAATTCACCCCTCCACTTT. It codes for CASRGDGSSYNSPLHF. The full variable domain, rest sourced from reference TRBV7-8 and TRBJ1-6, is GAGVSQSPRYKVAKRGQDVALRCDPISGHVSLFWYQQALGQGPEFLTYFQNEAQLDKSGLPSDRFFAERPEGSVSTLKIQRTQQEDSAVYLCASRGDGSSYNSPLHFGNGTRLTVT.